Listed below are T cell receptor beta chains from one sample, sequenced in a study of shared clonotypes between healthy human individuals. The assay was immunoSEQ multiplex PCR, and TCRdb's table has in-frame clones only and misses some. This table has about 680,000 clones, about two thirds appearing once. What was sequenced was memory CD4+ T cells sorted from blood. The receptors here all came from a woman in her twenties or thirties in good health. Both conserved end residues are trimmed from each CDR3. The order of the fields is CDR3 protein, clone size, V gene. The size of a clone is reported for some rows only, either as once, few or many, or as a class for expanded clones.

ASNQGIGELF - TRBV5-1
ASSRGQSTDTQY - TRBV7-8
ASSEGVTEAF - TRBV6-1
ASRPTGVGEQY - TRBV2
ASSRGTSGSGDTQY - TRBV5-1
ASTRDRGHEQY - TRBV2
ASSTTGQGISNQPQH once TRBV19
ASSYGKWSSGAEQY - TRBV6-6
ASSGPGTGVEAF - TRBV11-2
ASSLQGDTEAF - TRBV4-1
SVDGRPEAF once TRBV29-1
ASSGTSLDTGELF - TRBV6-1
ASSGHPYEQY once TRBV13
ASSQTPGTGVSYGYT once TRBV18
ASSPREARKLF - TRBV28
ASSEDRGENTEAF - TRBV7-6
ASLSVGTEAF - TRBV28
ASSEAGYGYT few TRBV25-1
ASRENRGPEAF - TRBV9
ASSLSSGNTIY - TRBV19
ASSLQREKNEQF - TRBV19
ASSLGVTYEQY - TRBV7-2
ASSLGFFGGQGYGYT - TRBV5-1
ASSLTQGRGEKLF - TRBV5-4
ASSSSFGFTGEQY - TRBV6-5
ASSRQGPLSGNTIY few TRBV5-4
ASSNSGYANEQF - TRBV19
ASSPPDRGGYGYT - TRBV28
ASGGLANYEQY - TRBV6-4
ASSLSGPLGGYT - TRBV27
ASSRRGYT - TRBV28
ASSFHRLAGGNEQF - TRBV5-1
ASNPAGYGNEQF - TRBV2
ASSPPASGKTYEQY many TRBV18
ASSLAGPYEQY - TRBV28
ASGYVAGASGELF - TRBV12-5
AWSGRVSRTEAF - TRBV30
ASSLDSAVWGYT - TRBV7-2
SGGQANEQF - TRBV29-1
ASSLEGGNGNTIY - TRBV5-4
ASSYPTGTSLSRELF - TRBV7-9
ASSSGRPTNMEAF once TRBV5-1
ASSRPQETQY few TRBV27
ASKGQGHYNEQF - TRBV6-5
ASSSPPGLASHEQY - TRBV11-2
ASSRDYSYEQY many TRBV25-1
ASSVVITDTQY - TRBV18
AWRMPRGRFDTEAF - TRBV30
ASSPRTASGNTIY - TRBV18
ASSLLESADTQY few TRBV27
ASSPGTGGIQY - TRBV18
ASSHRGTTDNEQF - TRBV4-1
ASSFGMRETNEQF few TRBV11-3
ASRPERHLTYEQY once TRBV28
SVWFLSGANVLT - TRBV29-1
ASGTSGNNEQF - TRBV2
ASSKRENLLRTDTQY - TRBV25-1
ASSLVVAREISGELF - TRBV5-1